A selection of T cell receptor beta chains follows, all from one sample in a study of post-analysis software for immune sequencing data. In TCRdb, the PCR reads were re-called with MiXCR into one record per CDR3 protein. This sample yields a few hundred thousand distinct CDR3 sequences, of which roughly 40% are seen a single time; roughly 8.2% belongs to the top ten. Specimen: blood. These receptors came from a girl aged 2 to 10 with multiple sclerosis. CDR3s include the opening cysteine and the closing phenylalanine or tryptophan. Fields, in order: CDR3 protein, CDR3 DNA, J gene, D gene, clone size, V gene. The D gene is left open where the match is weak. The size field is filled for only some rows; it gives once, few, many or a size class.

CDR3 protein: CASSLGGDSPLHF; CDR3 DNA: TGCGCCAGCAGCTTGGGGGGGGATTCACCCCTCCACTTT; J gene: TRBJ1-6; D gene: -; clone size: many; V gene: TRBV5-1
CDR3 protein: CASRARENNSPLHF; CDR3 DNA: TGTGCCAGCAGGGCCAGGGAGAATAATTCACCCCTCCACTTT; J gene: TRBJ1-6; D gene: -; clone size: once; V gene: TRBV4-2
CDR3 protein: CASRNRDRVGNQPQHF; CDR3 DNA: TGTGCCAGCAGAAACCGGGACAGGGTAGGCAATCAGCCCCAGCATTTT; J gene: TRBJ1-5; D gene: TRBD1; clone size: -; V gene: TRBV6-1
CDR3 protein: CASSLRAGGPDEQFF; CDR3 DNA: TGTGCCAGCAGTTTAAGGGCGGGGGGGCCTGATGAGCAGTTCTTC; J gene: TRBJ2-1; D gene: TRBD2; clone size: once; V gene: TRBV12-3/TRBV12-4
CDR3 protein: CSARDRGQGMGYGYTF; CDR3 DNA: TGCAGTGCTAGAGATCGGGGACAGGGGATGGGTTATGGCTACACCTTC; J gene: TRBJ1-2; D gene: TRBD1; clone size: -; V gene: TRBV20-1
CDR3 protein: CASSLAILGNDDYEQYF; CDR3 DNA: TGCGCCAGCAGCTTGGCCATCCTAGGGAACGACGACTACGAGCAGTACTTC; J gene: TRBJ2-7; D gene: -; clone size: -; V gene: TRBV5-1
CDR3 protein: CASSLEGASGRPQHF; CDR3 DNA: TGTGCCAGCAGCTTAGAGGGGGCGTCGGGTCGGCCCCAGCATTTT; J gene: TRBJ1-5; D gene: TRBD1; clone size: -; V gene: TRBV7-2
CDR3 protein: CASSFSSVTGYNEQFF; CDR3 DNA: TGTGCCAGCAGCTTCTCCTCTGTGACAGGTTACAATGAGCAGTTCTTC; J gene: TRBJ2-1; D gene: -; clone size: -; V gene: TRBV7-2
CDR3 protein: CASSTGNSEQFF; CDR3 DNA: TGTGCCAGCAGTACAGGGAATAGTGAGCAGTTCTTC; J gene: TRBJ2-1; D gene: -; clone size: few; V gene: TRBV6-5
CDR3 protein: CASRLGENTQYF; CDR3 DNA: TGTGCCAGCAGGCTCGGGGAAAATACGCAGTATTTT; J gene: TRBJ2-3; D gene: -; clone size: -; V gene: TRBV7-9
CDR3 protein: CSARVRGFTGELFF; CDR3 DNA: TGCAGTGCTAGAGTCCGGGGATTCACCGGGGAGCTGTTTTTT; J gene: TRBJ2-2; D gene: -; clone size: -; V gene: TRBV20-1
CDR3 protein: CASSSGSGGASTDTQYF; CDR3 DNA: TGTGCCAGCAGCTCCGGGAGCGGGGGCGCCAGCACAGATACGCAGTATTTT; J gene: TRBJ2-3; D gene: TRBD2; clone size: few; V gene: TRBV7-2
CDR3 protein: CSAAPIDPSSYNEQFF; CDR3 DNA: TGCAGTGCCGCCCCCATCGATCCAAGCTCCTACAATGAGCAGTTCTTC; J gene: TRBJ2-1; D gene: -; clone size: once; V gene: TRBV20-1
CDR3 protein: CATSGDRTAYEQYF; CDR3 DNA: TGTGCCACCAGCGGGGACAGGACCGCCTACGAGCAGTACTTC; J gene: TRBJ2-7; D gene: TRBD1; clone size: few; V gene: TRBV15
CDR3 protein: CASTETDSNEQFF; CDR3 DNA: TGTGCCAGCACTGAGACAGACAGCAATGAGCAGTTCTTC; J gene: TRBJ2-1; D gene: -; clone size: -; V gene: TRBV28
CDR3 protein: CASSLRGTGDNSPLHF; CDR3 DNA: TGTGCCAGCAGCTTAAGAGGGACAGGTGATAATTCACCCCTCCACTTT; J gene: TRBJ1-6; D gene: TRBD1; clone size: -; V gene: TRBV7-8
CDR3 protein: CASSLGPARVEAFF; CDR3 DNA: TGTGCCAGCAGCTTGGGTCCGGCGAGGGTTGAAGCTTTCTTT; J gene: TRBJ1-1; D gene: -; clone size: few; V gene: TRBV5-8
CDR3 protein: CATSLTGDAGANVLTF; CDR3 DNA: TGTGCCACGTCATTAACAGGGGATGCTGGGGCCAACGTCCTGACTTTC; J gene: TRBJ2-6; D gene: TRBD1; clone size: -; V gene: TRBV19
CDR3 protein: CAIRRDRGTEAFF; CDR3 DNA: TGTGCCATCAGGCGGGACAGAGGCACTGAAGCTTTCTTT; J gene: TRBJ1-1; D gene: TRBD1; clone size: -; V gene: TRBV10-3
CDR3 protein: CSVEGQNTEAFF; CDR3 DNA: TGCAGCGTTGAAGGCCAGAACACTGAAGCTTTCTTT; J gene: TRBJ1-1; D gene: -; clone size: few; V gene: TRBV29-1
CDR3 protein: CASSPPIGTGELFF; CDR3 DNA: TGTGCCAGCAGTCCCCCCATTGGGACCGGGGAGCTGTTTTTT; J gene: TRBJ2-2; D gene: -; clone size: few; V gene: TRBV28
CDR3 protein: CASSRDSGAPEQYF; CDR3 DNA: TGTGCCAGCTCACGGGACAGTGGAGCCCCCGAGCAGTACTTC; J gene: TRBJ2-7; D gene: TRBD1; clone size: few; V gene: TRBV18
CDR3 protein: CAGSVVALHNEQFF; CDR3 DNA: TGTGCCGGCAGCGTAGTCGCCCTCCACAATGAGCAGTTCTTC; J gene: TRBJ2-1; D gene: -; clone size: -; V gene: TRBV9
CDR3 protein: CASSFLTASGDIQYF; CDR3 DNA: TGTGCCAGCAGTTTCCTGACAGCCTCCGGAGACATTCAGTACTTC; J gene: TRBJ2-4; D gene: -; clone size: -; V gene: TRBV12-3/TRBV12-4
CDR3 protein: CAINPNQIYSYEQYF; CDR3 DNA: TGTGCCATCAACCCGAATCAAATATACTCCTACGAGCAGTACTTC; J gene: TRBJ2-7; D gene: -; clone size: many; V gene: TRBV7-4
CDR3 protein: CASSLERAGASEQYF; CDR3 DNA: TGCGCCAGCAGCTTGGAACGAGCGGGGGCCTCCGAGCAGTACTTC; J gene: TRBJ2-7; D gene: TRBD2; clone size: -; V gene: TRBV5-1
CDR3 protein: CASSSQVHEDSPLHF; CDR3 DNA: TGCGCCAGCAGCTCACAGGTTCACGAGGATTCACCCCTCCACTTT; J gene: TRBJ1-6; D gene: -; clone size: few; V gene: TRBV5-1
CDR3 protein: CASSHPGGYTF; CDR3 DNA: TGTGCCAGCAGCCACCCTGGGGGCTACACCTTC; J gene: TRBJ1-2; D gene: -; clone size: -; V gene: TRBV3-1
CDR3 protein: CASSFGTGTREQYF; CDR3 DNA: TGTGCCAGCAGCTTCGGGACAGGGACGCGGGAGCAGTACTTC; J gene: TRBJ2-7; D gene: TRBD1; clone size: few; V gene: TRBV7-9
CDR3 protein: CASHSRGDTGELFF; CDR3 DNA: TGTGCCAGTCACAGCAGGGGGGACACCGGGGAGCTGTTTTTT; J gene: TRBJ2-2; D gene: -; clone size: few; V gene: TRBV7-2
CDR3 protein: CSVAEQGYEQYF; CDR3 DNA: TGCAGCGTGGCCGAACAGGGGTACGAGCAGTACTTC; J gene: TRBJ2-7; D gene: TRBD1; clone size: -; V gene: TRBV29-1
CDR3 protein: CASSSPSGSGNEQFF; CDR3 DNA: TGTGCCAGCAGTTCCCCTAGCGGGTCCGGCAATGAGCAGTTCTTC; J gene: TRBJ2-1; D gene: TRBD2; clone size: once; V gene: TRBV6-5
CDR3 protein: CSVQAVRDTGELFF; CDR3 DNA: TGCAGCGTCCAGGCGGTAAGGGACACCGGGGAGCTGTTTTTT; J gene: TRBJ2-2; D gene: -; clone size: -; V gene: TRBV29-1
CDR3 protein: CASSYARNTEAFF; CDR3 DNA: TGTGCCAGCAGTTACGCCAGGAACACTGAAGCTTTCTTT; J gene: TRBJ1-1; D gene: -; clone size: -; V gene: TRBV6-5
CDR3 protein: CASSVRLAGFSEQYF; CDR3 DNA: TGTGCCAGCAGCGTCCGACTAGCGGGATTTTCCGAGCAGTACTTC; J gene: TRBJ2-7; D gene: TRBD2; clone size: -; V gene: TRBV5-6
CDR3 protein: CSATALASGGDTQYF; CDR3 DNA: TGCAGTGCGACGGCGCTGGCTAGCGGGGGGGATACGCAGTATTTT; J gene: TRBJ2-3; D gene: TRBD2; clone size: -; V gene: TRBV20-1
CDR3 protein: CASSYSISNYGYTF; CDR3 DNA: TGTGCCAGCAGTTACTCGATAAGTAACTATGGCTACACCTTC; J gene: TRBJ1-2; D gene: -; clone size: -; V gene: TRBV6-6
CDR3 protein: CASSRRRGDEDYGYTF; CDR3 DNA: TGCGCCAGCAGCCGGAGGAGAGGGGATGAGGACTATGGCTACACCTTC; J gene: TRBJ1-2; D gene: -; clone size: -; V gene: TRBV5-1
CDR3 protein: CATSDVYRGRADTQYF; CDR3 DNA: TGTGCCACCAGTGATGTCTATAGAGGTAGGGCAGATACGCAGTATTTT; J gene: TRBJ2-3; D gene: -; clone size: few; V gene: TRBV24-1
CDR3 protein: CATSREIGGLETQYF; CDR3 DNA: TGTGCCACCAGCAGAGAAATCGGGGGGCTGGAGACCCAGTACTTC; J gene: TRBJ2-5; D gene: -; clone size: -; V gene: TRBV15
CDR3 protein: CASRSTGGSYNEQFF; CDR3 DNA: TGTGCCAGCAGGTCTACAGGGGGCTCCTACAATGAGCAGTTCTTC; J gene: TRBJ2-1; D gene: TRBD1; clone size: -; V gene: TRBV27
CDR3 protein: CASSFPWGQGNEQFF; CDR3 DNA: TGTGCCAGCAGTTTCCCCTGGGGGCAAGGGAATGAGCAGTTCTTC; J gene: TRBJ2-1; D gene: -; clone size: -; V gene: TRBV28
CDR3 protein: CSVEQGAAGELFF; CDR3 DNA: TGCAGCGTTGAACAAGGGGCTGCCGGGGAGCTGTTTTTT; J gene: TRBJ2-2; D gene: -; clone size: few; V gene: TRBV29-1
CDR3 protein: CASSPEALAGGETQYF; CDR3 DNA: TGTGCCAGCAGCCCCGAGGCCCTAGCGGGAGGGGAGACCCAGTACTTC; J gene: TRBJ2-5; D gene: TRBD2; clone size: few; V gene: TRBV7-3